One and the same sample provided the 23 T cell receptor beta chains below, sequenced in a study of blood T cell repertoires in COVID-19 (dated by TCRdb to 2019 to 2021). The method was the immunoSEQ multiplex PCR assay. Entries here come from immuneACCESS through TCRdb and include only in-frame sequences with V and J called. Some clones fail to appear in such tables; in the studies checked, an unresolved V gene covers under half of the shortfall, and the cause of the remainder is unknown. The sample records 150,000 to 170,000 clones, about three quarters of which are singletons. The top ten hold roughly 1.7% of the sample. The sequenced material came from peripheral blood. The receptors derive from an elderly man with acute or convalescent COVID-19.

This chain's CDR3 is CASSPDRAGAHGYTF. The CDR3 nucleotides are TGCGCCAGCAGCCCCGACCGGGCGGGGGCGCATGGCTACACCTTC. The V and J genes are TRBV5-1 and TRBJ1-2, with TRBD1 as a possible D gene (6 bases). The V and J ends lost 4 bases and 6 bases respectively, with 19 bases between them. CDR1 is SGHRS and CDR2 is YFSETQ in the germline V gene. The CDR3 sequence is 15 residues long.

The rearrangement links TRBV29-1 to TRBJ1-2; the D gene is possibly TRBD1 (6 bases). Trimming took off 4 bases at V and 5 bases at J, with 11 bases between the two ends. CDR3 length: 12 residues. CDR1 and CDR2 from the germline V gene are SQVTM and ANQGSEA. CDR3 in DNA: TGCAGCGTTGGCGAGAGGGGGTATGGCTACACCTTC. It encodes CSVGERGYGYTF.

Only a few counts were recorded for this clone. The chain employs TRBV7-9 and TRBJ2-5; 8 nucleotides match TRBD2. The CDR3 spans 15 residues. From germline, CDR1 is SEHNR and CDR2 FQNEAQ (reference sequence). Unmatched junction bases numbered 8, after V lost 5 bases and J lost 3 bases. CDR3 coding DNA: TGTGCCAGCAGCCTCGGGGGGGCAGGGGAAGAGACCCAGTACTTC. Residues: CASSLGGAGEETQYF.

The chain uses TRBV27 and TRBJ2-2; 8 bases are a match to TRBD1. The germline V gene has CDR1 MNHEY and CDR2 SMNVEV (reference sequence). After removal of 5 bases from V and 2 bases from J, the junction contained 4 bases not matched to a gene. The CDR3 contains 15 residues. CDR3 loop: CASSPGQGNTGELFF. The CDR3 DNA sequence: TGTGCCAGCAGTCCTGGACAGGGCAACACCGGGGAGCTGTTTTTT.

The genes are TRBV7-8 and TRBJ2-1, with 10 nucleotides matching TRBD2. From germline, CDR1 is SGHVS and CDR2 FQNEAQ. The CDR3 runs 17 residues. J gave up 7 bases and V 7 bases, and 16 bases lay outside the gene matches. The CDR3 DNA follows: TGTGCCAGCACCTTCATACAGAGCGGGGGGGCGAGGAATGAGCAGTTCTTC. Protein product: CASTFIQSGGARNEQFF.

This chain's CDR3 is CASSLAMGGNQPQHF. The DNA of the CDR3 is TGTGCCAGCAGCTTGGCCATGGGGGGAAATCAGCCCCAGCATTTT. This rearrangement joins TRBV5-6 to TRBJ1-5; a weak D match, TRBD1 (5 bases). Germline loops: CDR1 SGHDT, CDR2 YYEEEE. Deletions cut 0 bases from V and 4 bases from J, with 11 bases between. This CDR3 comprises 15 residues.

This clone has more than one count but fewer than ten. In the same sample, other DNA sequences code for this CDR3. This rearrangement joins TRBV3-1 (or the pseudogene TRBV3-2) to TRBJ2-5; D ambiguous. Trimming stripped 0 bases from V and 4 bases from J, with 9 bases between. Germline V gene lookup returns CDR1 LGHDT and CDR2 YNNKEL (reference sequence). The CDR3 contains 14 residues. CDR3 in amino acids: CASSQDGRRETQYF. The CDR3 DNA reads as TGTGCCAGCAGCCAAGATGGGCGCCGAGAGACCCAGTACTTC.

The CDR3 sequence is CASSNRDKRNYGYTF. CDR3 coding DNA: TGTGCCAGCAGCAACCGGGACAAGAGAAACTATGGCTACACCTTC. The V gene is TRBV6-5, the J gene TRBJ1-2; D is possibly TRBD1 (6 bases). The CDR3 has 15 residues. V was clipped by 6 bases and J by 2 bases, with 16 bases between them. CDR1 MNHEY and CDR2 SVGAGI come from the germline V gene.

The V call is TRBV3-1 (or the pseudogene TRBV3-2), the J call TRBJ2-1; perhaps TRBD2 as D (7 bases). CDR1 is LGHDT and CDR2 is YNNKEL in the germline V gene (reference sequence). This CDR3 region has 20 residues. V lost 0 bases and J 1 base, leaving 22 bases between the germline ends. CDR3 sequence (DNA): TGTGCCAGCAGCCAAGATGGGCTGGGAGGGGGGCGGTGGTCCTACAATGAGCAGTTCTTC. Protein product: CASSQDGLGGGRWSYNEQFF.

The V and J genes are TRBV24-1 and TRBJ1-1; D gene ambiguous. The germline gives CDR1 KGHDR, CDR2 SFDVKD. The V gene lost 0 bases and the J gene lost 6 bases, with 13 bases spanning the gap. This CDR3 contains 15 residues. DNA of the CDR3: TGTGCCACCAGTGATTTGTTCCAGATCCCGCCTGAAGCTTTCTTT. It specifies CATSDLFQIPPEAFF.

The sample holds one count of this clone. This chain joins TRBV6-5 and TRBJ2-1; the match to TRBD1 covers 8 bases. This CDR3 contains 16 residues. Trimming removed 4 bases from V and 6 bases from J; junction bases left unmatched: 11. Germline V gene data show CDR1 as MNHEY and CDR2 as SVGAGI. The CDR3 region has the DNA TGTGCCAGCAGTTTTCCCGTCGGACAGGGCTCCAATGAGCAGTTCTTC. Amino acids: CASSFPVGQGSNEQFF.

This clone was observed a single time. The chain joins TRBV19 to TRBJ2-1, with D unresolved. CDR1 and CDR2 from the germline V gene are LNHDA and SQIVND (reference sequence). This CDR3 region has 14 residues. V was trimmed by 6 bases and J by 10 bases, leaving 19 bases between them. CDR3 sequence (DNA): TGTGCCAGTAGCCTCTCCGTGGCTTCAATCGAGCAGTTCTTC. Translated, it gives CASSLSVASIEQFF.

The chain joins TRBV5-1 to TRBJ2-1, with TRBD2 identical over 8 bases. The CDR3 sequence is 17 residues long. The J segment lost 0 bases and the V segment lost 0 bases, leaving 5 bases of the junction unmatched. Looked up from germline, CDR1 is SGHRS and CDR2 is YFSETQ. CDR3 nucleotide sequence: TGCGCCAGCAGCTTGGGCGGGGGGCCTCTCTCCTACAATGAGCAGTTCTTC. Protein: CASSLGGGPLSYNEQFF. Together with reference TRBV5-1 and TRBJ2-1, the CDR3 gives the full variable domain: KAGVTQTPRYLIKTRGQQVTLSCSPISGHRSVSWYQQTPGQGLQFLFEYFSETQRNKGNFPGRFSGRQFSNSRSEMNVSTLELGDSALYLCASSLGGGPLSYNEQFFGPGTRLTVL.

In its sample, this clone was seen once. V gene TRBV11-3 combines with J gene TRBJ1-1, with a tentative D call TRBD1 (5 bases). The germline gives CDR1 SGHNT, CDR2 YENEEA. This CDR3 spans 15 amino acids. V was trimmed by 1 base and J by 4 bases, leaving 13 bases between them. The CDR3 region is CASSLGGTAGTEAFF. For the CDR3, the DNA is TGTGCCAGCAGCTTAGGCGGGACGGCCGGCACTGAAGCTTTCTTT.

This clone was found a few times. The rearrangement links TRBV5-1 to TRBJ2-7; TRBD1 might be the D (6 bases). Germline loops: CDR1 SGHRS, CDR2 YFSETQ. V was shortened by 4 bases and J by 3 bases, with 14 bases between the two germline ends. The CDR3 consists of 14 residues. The CDR3 DNA is TGCGCCAGCAGCAGTACCGGGACACTCTACGAGCAGTACTTC. It encodes CASSSTGTLYEQYF.

The rearrangement links TRBV18 to TRBJ1-1; D unresolved. CDR1 is KGHSH, CDR2 LQKENI, per germline. V lost 1 base, J lost 2 bases, and 8 bases lay in between. The CDR3 has 14 residues. CDR3 coding DNA: TGTGCCAGCTCACCACAGCGGGATAACACTGAAGCTTTCTTT. It specifies CASSPQRDNTEAFF.

The V and J genes are TRBV18 and TRBJ1-1, with TRBD1 matching 8 bases. V was clipped by 6 bases and J by 0 bases; unmatched bases: 9. The CDR3 runs to 16 residues. CDR1 and CDR2 (germline): KGHSH, LQKENI. The CDR3 loop reads CASSSRGQALNTEAFF. DNA of the CDR3: TGTGCCAGCTCCTCACGGGGACAGGCCCTGAACACTGAAGCTTTCTTT.

The V and J genes are TRBV7-8 and TRBJ2-7; perhaps TRBD1 as D (6 bases). Germline V gives CDR1 SGHVS, CDR2 FQNEAQ. V lost 1 base and J 4 bases, leaving 11 bases between the germline ends. This CDR3 comprises 14 residues. The DNA of the CDR3 is TGTGCCAGCAGCTTAGGGCACAGGGAGTACGAGCAGTACGTC. Its protein product is CASSLGHREYEQYV.

The chain is built from TRBV7-9 and TRBJ2-7; 8 nucleotides match TRBD1. The germline gives CDR1 SEHNR, CDR2 FQNEAQ (reference sequence). The CDR3 is 14 residues long. J was trimmed by 6 bases and V by 0 bases; bases with no gene match: 4. The CDR3 region has the DNA TGTGCCAGCAGCTTAGCCTCGACAGGGGTCGAGCAGTACGTC. Protein sequence: CASSLASTGVEQYV.

This chain connects TRBV19 to TRBJ1-5; 7 bases map to TRBD1. Germline V gene sequence: CDR1 LNHDA, CDR2 SQIVND (reference sequence). With 5 bases clipped from V and 4 bases from J, the junction kept 5 bases outside the gene matches. The CDR3 sequence is 14 residues long. The CDR3 protein is CASSPTGTNQPQHF. CDR3 nucleotides: TGTGCCAGTAGTCCGACAGGGACAAATCAGCCCCAGCATTTT.

A few counts support this clone. The chain recombines TRBV27 with TRBJ1-1, with 7 bases matching TRBD1. V lost 7 bases and J lost 4; bases outside the gene matches: 6. Germline V gene lookup returns CDR1 MNHEY and CDR2 SMNVEV (reference sequence). The CDR3 has 13 residues. Here the CDR3 DNA reads TGTGCCAGCACCCGACAGGGTTTCACTGAAGCTTTCTTT. Translation gives CASTRQGFTEAFF.

The genes are TRBV2 and TRBJ1-4; D perhaps matches TRBD1 (5 bases). V was shortened by 3 bases and J by 8 bases, with 13 bases between the two germline ends. There are 14 residues in the CDR3. Germline V gives CDR1 SNHLY, CDR2 FYNNEI. Here the CDR3 reads CASSEGLVVEKLFF. CDR3 nucleotides: TGTGCCAGCAGTGAGGGACTTGTGGTCGAAAAACTGTTTTTT.

The rearrangement uses TRBV11-3 and TRBJ1-1; D is undetermined. The CDR3 covers 13 residues. V was cut by 2 bases and J by 4 bases, with 8 bases left in between. The V gene's germline CDR1 is SGHNT and CDR2 YENEEA. The CDR3: CASSLNPVTEAFF. CDR3 DNA sequence: TGTGCCAGCAGCTTAAATCCGGTCACTGAAGCTTTCTTT.